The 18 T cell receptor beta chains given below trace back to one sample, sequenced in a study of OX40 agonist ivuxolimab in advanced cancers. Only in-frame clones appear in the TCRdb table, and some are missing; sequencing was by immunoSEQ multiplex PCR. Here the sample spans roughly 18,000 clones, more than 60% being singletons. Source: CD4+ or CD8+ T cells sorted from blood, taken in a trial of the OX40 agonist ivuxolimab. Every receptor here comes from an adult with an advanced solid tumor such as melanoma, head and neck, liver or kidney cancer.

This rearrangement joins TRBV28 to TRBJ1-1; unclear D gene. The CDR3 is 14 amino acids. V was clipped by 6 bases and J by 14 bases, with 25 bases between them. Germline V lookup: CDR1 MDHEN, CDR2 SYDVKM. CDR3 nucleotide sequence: TGTGCCAGCAGCTATATCGTAGGCCGCCCGAGGGAGTTCTTT. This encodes CASSYIVGRPREFF.

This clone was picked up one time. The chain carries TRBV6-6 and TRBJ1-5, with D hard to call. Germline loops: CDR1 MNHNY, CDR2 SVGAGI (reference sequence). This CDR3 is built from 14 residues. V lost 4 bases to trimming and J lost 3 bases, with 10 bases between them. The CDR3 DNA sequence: TGTGCCAGCAGTTGGGAACAGCTCAATCAGCCCCAGCATTTT. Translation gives CASSWEQLNQPQHF.

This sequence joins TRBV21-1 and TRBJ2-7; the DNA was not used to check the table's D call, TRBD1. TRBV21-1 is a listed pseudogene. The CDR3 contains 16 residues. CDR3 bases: TGTGCCAGCAAAATGAGGGGACAGGGAAGCTCCTACGAGCAGTACTTC. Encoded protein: CASKMRGQGSSYEQYF.

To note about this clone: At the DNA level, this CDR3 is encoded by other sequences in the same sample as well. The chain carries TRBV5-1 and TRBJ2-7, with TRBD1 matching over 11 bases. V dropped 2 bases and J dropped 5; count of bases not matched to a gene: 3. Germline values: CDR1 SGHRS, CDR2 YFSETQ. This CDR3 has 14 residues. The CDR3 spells CASSFGQGADEQYF. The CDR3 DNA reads TGCGCCAGCAGCTTCGGACAGGGGGCAGACGAGCAGTACTTC.

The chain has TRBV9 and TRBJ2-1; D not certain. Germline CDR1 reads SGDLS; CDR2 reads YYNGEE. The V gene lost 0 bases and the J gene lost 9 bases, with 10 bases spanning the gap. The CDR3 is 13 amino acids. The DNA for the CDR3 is TGTGCCAGCAGCGTAGAAGTTCAGCTTGAGCAGTTCTTC. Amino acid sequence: CASSVEVQLEQFF.

Here the CDR3 DNA reads TGTGCCAGCAGCGGACCTAGAACCCTTGGGCAGGGACTAGCGGCTGCCTACGAGCAGTACTTC. This encodes CASSGPRTLGQGLAAAYEQYF. The gene calls are TRBV2 and TRBJ2-7; TRBD2 agrees at 11 bases. V lost 6 bases and J lost 2; bases outside the gene matches: 24. Germline loops: CDR1 SNHLY, CDR2 FYNNEI. This CDR3 has 21 residues.

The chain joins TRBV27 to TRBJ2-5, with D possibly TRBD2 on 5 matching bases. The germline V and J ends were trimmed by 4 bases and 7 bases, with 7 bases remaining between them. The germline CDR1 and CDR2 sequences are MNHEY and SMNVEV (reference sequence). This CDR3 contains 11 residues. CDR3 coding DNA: TGTGCCAGCAGTTCTGAGGGGACCCAGTACTTC. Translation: CASSSEGTQYF.

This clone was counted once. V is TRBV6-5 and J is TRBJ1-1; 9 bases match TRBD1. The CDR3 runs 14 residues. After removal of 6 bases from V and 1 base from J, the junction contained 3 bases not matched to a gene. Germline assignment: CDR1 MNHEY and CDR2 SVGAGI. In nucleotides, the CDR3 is TGTGCCAGCAGCCGACAGGGGGGGAACACTGAAGCTTTCTTT. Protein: CASSRQGGNTEAFF.

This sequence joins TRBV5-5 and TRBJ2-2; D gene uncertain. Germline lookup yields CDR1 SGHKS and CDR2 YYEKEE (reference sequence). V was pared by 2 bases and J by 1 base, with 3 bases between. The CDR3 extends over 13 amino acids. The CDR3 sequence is CASSFQNTGELFF. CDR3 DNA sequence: TGTGCCAGCAGCTTCCAGAACACCGGGGAGCTGTTTTTT.

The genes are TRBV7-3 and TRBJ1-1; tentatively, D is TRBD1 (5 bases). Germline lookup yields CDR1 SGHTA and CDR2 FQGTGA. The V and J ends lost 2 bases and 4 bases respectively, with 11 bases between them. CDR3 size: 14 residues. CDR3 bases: TGTGCCAGCAGCTTAGCGGGGCGAGGCACTGAAGCTTTCTTT. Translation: CASSLAGRGTEAFF.

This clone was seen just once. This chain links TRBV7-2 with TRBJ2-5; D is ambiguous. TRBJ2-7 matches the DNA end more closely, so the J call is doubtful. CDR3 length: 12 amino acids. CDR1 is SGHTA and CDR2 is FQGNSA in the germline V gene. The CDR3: CASSPGPYEQYF. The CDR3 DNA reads TGTGCCAGCAGCCCCGGACCTTACGAGCAGTACTTC.

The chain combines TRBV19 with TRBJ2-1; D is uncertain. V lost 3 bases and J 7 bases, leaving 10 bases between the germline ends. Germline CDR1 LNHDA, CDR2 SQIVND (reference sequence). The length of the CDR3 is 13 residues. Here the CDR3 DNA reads TGTGCCAGTAGTATTCGGCTTGCAAATGAGCAGTTCTTC. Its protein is CASSIRLANEQFF.

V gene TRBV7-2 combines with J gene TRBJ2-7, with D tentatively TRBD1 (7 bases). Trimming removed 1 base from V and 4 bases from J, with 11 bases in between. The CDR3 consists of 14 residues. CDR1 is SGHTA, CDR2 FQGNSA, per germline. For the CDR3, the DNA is TGTGCCAGCAGCTTAGGGGCAGGGGGGTACGAGCAGTACTTC. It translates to CASSLGAGGYEQYF.

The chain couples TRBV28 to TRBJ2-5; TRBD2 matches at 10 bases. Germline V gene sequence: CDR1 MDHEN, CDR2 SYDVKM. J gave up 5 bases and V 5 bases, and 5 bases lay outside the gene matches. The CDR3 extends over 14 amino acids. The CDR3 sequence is CASSLAGVVETQYF. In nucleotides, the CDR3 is TGTGCCAGCAGTCTAGCGGGAGTTGTCGAGACCCAGTACTTC. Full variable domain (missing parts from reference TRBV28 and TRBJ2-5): DVKVTQSSRYLVKRTGEKVFLECVQDMDHENMFWYRQDPGLGLRLIYFSYDVKMKEKGDIPEGYSVSREKKERFSLILESASTNQTSMYLCASSLAGVVETQYFGPGTRLLVL.

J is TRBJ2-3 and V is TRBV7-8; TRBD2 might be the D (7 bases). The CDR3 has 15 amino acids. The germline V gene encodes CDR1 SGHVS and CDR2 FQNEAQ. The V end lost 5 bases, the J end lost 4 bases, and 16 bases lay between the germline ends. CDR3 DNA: TGTGCCAGCAGCCCTTTCGGGGGGCGAGCAGATACGCAGTATTTT. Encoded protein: CASSPFGGRADTQYF.

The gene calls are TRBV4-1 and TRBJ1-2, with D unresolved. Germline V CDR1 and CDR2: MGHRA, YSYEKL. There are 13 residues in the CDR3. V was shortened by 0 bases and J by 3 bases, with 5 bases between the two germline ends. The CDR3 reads CASSQEVDYGYTF. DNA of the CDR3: TGCGCCAGCAGCCAAGAAGTTGACTATGGCTACACCTTC.

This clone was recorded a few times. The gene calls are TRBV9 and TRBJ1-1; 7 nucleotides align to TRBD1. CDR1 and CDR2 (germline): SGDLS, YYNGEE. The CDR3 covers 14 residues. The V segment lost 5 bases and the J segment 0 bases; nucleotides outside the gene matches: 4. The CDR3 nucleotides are TGTGCCAGCAGACAGGGGCTCGTGAACACTGAAGCTTTCTTT. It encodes CASRQGLVNTEAFF.

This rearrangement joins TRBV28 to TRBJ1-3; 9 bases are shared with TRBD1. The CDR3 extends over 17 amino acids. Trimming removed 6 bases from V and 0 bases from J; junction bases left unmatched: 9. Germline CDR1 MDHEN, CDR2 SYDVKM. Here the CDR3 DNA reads TGTGCCAGCAGCCGGACAGGGGCCGAGAGCTCTGGAAACACCATATATTTT. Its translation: CASSRTGAESSGNTIYF. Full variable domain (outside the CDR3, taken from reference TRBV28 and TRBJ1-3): DVKVTQSSRYLVKRTGEKVFLECVQDMDHENMFWYRQDPGLGLRLIYFSYDVKMKEKGDIPEGYSVSREKKERFSLILESASTNQTSMYLCASSRTGAESSGNTIYFGEGSWLTVV.